This T cell receptor (beta chain) was captured by sequencing in a study of shared clonotypes between healthy human individuals. The assay was run at deep level. This table comes from immunoSEQ multiplex PCR, and its TCRdb copy is limited to in-frame clones, with some not included. The table has about 2.2 million clones, roughly 91% seen once; the top ten hold approximately 1.7%. The germline V gene has CDR1 SGDLS and CDR2 YYNGEE. The CDR3 extends over 15 amino acids. V lost 0 bases to trimming and J lost 2 bases, with 11 bases between them. Naive CD8 populations comprised CD45RO-negative cells positively selected for CCR7, excluding terminally differentiated effector memory CD45RA+ cells.

J is TRBJ1-1 and V is TRBV9; tentatively, D is TRBD1 (6 bases). The source is a young man in good health. Some clones in this sample may be carry-over from other donors' samples. The sequenced sample consisted of naive CD8+ T cells from PBMCs. The CDR3 sequence: CASSVEGTPNTEAFF. For the CDR3, the DNA is TGTGCCAGCAGCGTAGAGGGGACACCCAACACTGAAGCTTTCTTT.